One and the same sample provided the 13 T cell receptor beta chains below, sequenced in a study of chronic HIV infection and antiretroviral therapy. TCRdb passed the 5' RACE reads through MiXCR, listing each CDR3 protein once. This sample has roughly 39,000 distinct CDR3 sequences, with around 8.7% found just once. The material sequenced was peripheral blood. These receptors were obtained from an adult who had HIV and had not received antiretroviral therapy, or was an uninfected healthy control (not recorded which).

The rearrangement uses TRBV15 and TRBJ2-3, with TRBD2 as a possible D gene (5 bases). Trimming took 1 base from V and 0 from J, leaving 14 bases between them. Germline V gene lookup returns CDR1 LNHNV and CDR2 YYDKDF (reference sequence). The CDR3 runs to 17 residues. CDR3: CATSRAILGGSTDTQYF. CDR3 DNA: TGTGCCACCAGCAGAGCGATATTAGGAGGAAGCACAGATACGCAGTATTTT.

The rearrangement links TRBV5-1 to TRBJ2-1; D might be TRBD1 (5 bases). V was cut by 0 bases and J by 8 bases, with 9 bases left in between. The CDR3 has 13 amino acids. Germline V gene sequence: CDR1 SGHRS, CDR2 YFSETQ. The CDR3 sequence is CASSLAGSDEQFF. The CDR3 nucleotides read TGCGCCAGCAGCTTGGCAGGGTCCGATGAGCAGTTCTTC.

Only a few counts were recorded for this clonotype. V is TRBV7-2 and J is TRBJ2-5; 9 bases map to TRBD1. Germline values: CDR1 SGHTA, CDR2 FQGNSA. J was trimmed by 4 bases and V by 4 bases; bases with no gene match: 7. The CDR3 covers 15 residues. CDR3 protein: CASSSPTGGRETQYF. DNA for the CDR3: TGTGCCAGCAGCTCCCCGACAGGGGGGAGAGAGACCCAGTACTTC.

The J gene is TRBJ1-1, the V gene TRBV6-2 or TRBV6-3; the D gene is possibly TRBD1 (6 bases). V was trimmed by 1 base and J by 1 base, leaving 10 bases between them. Per germline, CDR1 MNHEY and CDR2 SVGEGT. The CDR3 has 15 amino acids. The CDR3 sequence: CASSYLTGRNTEAFF. In nucleotides, the CDR3 is TGTGCCAGCAGTTACTTGACAGGAAGGAACACTGAAGCTTTCTTT.

This clonotype was detected ten times or more. The V gene is TRBV7-3, the J gene TRBJ2-3; the D is unclear. Trimming stripped 2 bases from V and 5 bases from J, with 8 bases between. CDR1 SGHTA and CDR2 FQGTGA come from the germline V gene. The CDR3 consists of 13 residues. CDR3 sequence (DNA): TGTGCCAGCAGCTTAGAGGAAGGAGATACGCAGTATTTT. Its protein is CASSLEEGDTQYF.

The chain employs TRBV2 and TRBJ1-1; the D gene is possibly TRBD1 (6 bases). The CDR3 consists of 12 residues. Between the trimmed V and J ends, which lost 7 bases and 10 bases, there was a span of 16 bases. CDR1 SNHLY and CDR2 FYNNEI come from the germline V gene. CDR3 sequence (DNA): TGTGCCAGCACAAGACAGGCACCGGTAGCTTTCTTT. Translation: CASTRQAPVAFF. Full variable domain (missing parts from reference TRBV2 and TRBJ1-1): EPEVTQTPSHQVTQMGQEVILRCVPISNHLYFYWYRQILGQKVEFLVSFYNNEISEKSEIFDDQFSVERPDGSNFTLKIRSTKLEDSAMYFCASTRQAPVAFFGQGTRLTVV.

This clonotype was observed many times. V is TRBV29-1 and J is TRBJ1-2, with D possibly matching TRBD1 (5 bases). The CDR3 covers 13 residues. V was cut by 4 bases and J by 5 bases, with 14 bases left in between. CDR1 and CDR2 from the germline V gene are SQVTM and ANQGSEA. As DNA, the CDR3 is TGCAGCGTTGTCTTGGGACCATCTTATGGCTACACCTTC. This gives the protein CSVVLGPSYGYTF.

This clonotype appeared a few times. CDR3 DNA sequence: TGTGCCAGCAGCACAAATCAGGGGGCTGAGACCCAGTACTTC. Its translation: CASSTNQGAETQYF. The chain combines TRBV9 with TRBJ2-5, with 8 nucleotides matching TRBD1. This CDR3 is built from 14 residues. Looked up from germline, CDR1 is SGDLS and CDR2 is YYNGEE. V dropped 4 bases and J dropped 5; count of bases not matched to a gene: 7. Full variable domain (missing parts from reference TRBV9 and TRBJ2-5): DSGVTQTPKHLITATGQRVTLRCSPRSGDLSVYWYQQSLDQGLQFLIQYYNGEERAKGNILERFSAQQFPDLHSELNLSSLELGDSALYFCASSTNQGAETQYFGPGTRLLVL.

This clonotype was detected ten times or more. This chain connects TRBV7-8 to TRBJ2-5; D is unresolved. V lost 5 bases to trimming and J lost 7 bases, with 11 bases between them. This CDR3 region has 12 residues. Germline V CDR1 and CDR2: SGHVS, FQNEAQ. The CDR3: CASSPSVGTQYF. The CDR3 DNA follows: TGTGCCAGCAGCCCATCGGTAGGGACCCAGTACTTC.

This clonotype was seen at least ten times. The chain employs TRBV28 and TRBJ2-7, with 7 bases aligning to TRBD1. The V segment lost 6 bases and the J segment 0 bases; nucleotides outside the gene matches: 5. In germline, CDR1 is MDHEN, CDR2 SYDVKM. This CDR3 is 14 amino acids long. The CDR3 nucleotides are TGTGCCAGCAGCCCAACAGGGGCCTCCTACGAGCAGTACTTC. Its protein is CASSPTGASYEQYF.

Notes on this clonotype: A junction boundary mismatches the germline segment, possibly from a read error. The chain employs TRBV28 and TRBJ1-1, with a tentative D call TRBD1 (5 bases). The CDR3 runs 14 residues. Germline V gene sequence: CDR1 MDHEN, CDR2 SYDVKM. CDR3 region: CASSFGREFTETFF. For the CDR3, the DNA is TGTGCCAGCAGTTTTGGCAGGGAGTTCACTGAAACTTTCTTT.

V usage is TRBV28 and J usage is TRBJ2-2; 9 positions agree with TRBD2. V was clipped by 2 bases and J by 3 bases; unmatched bases: 4. CDR1 is MDHEN, CDR2 SYDVKM, per germline. The CDR3 covers 16 residues. In nucleotides, the CDR3 is TGTGCCAGCAGTTTACCCAGCGGGAGGCACACCGGGGAGCTGTTTTTT. It translates to CASSLPSGRHTGELFF.

This clonotype was seen a few times. The chain has TRBV5-1 and TRBJ2-5; 9 bases are a match to TRBD1. V shed 4 bases and J 4 bases; nucleotides not matched to a gene: 5. The CDR3 runs to 14 residues. Germline loops: CDR1 SGHRS, CDR2 YFSETQ. CDR3 in DNA: TGCGCCAGCAGCGCCGGGACAGGGCGAGAGACCCAGTACTTC. Translation: CASSAGTGRETQYF. Complete variable domain (other parts from reference TRBV5-1 and TRBJ2-5): KAGVTQTPRYLIKTRGQQVTLSCSPISGHRSVSWYQQTPGQGLQFLFEYFSETQRNKGNFPGRFSGRQFSNSRSEMNVSTLELGDSALYLCASSAGTGRETQYFGPGTRLLVL.